Listed below are T cell receptor beta chains from one sample, sequenced in a study of shared clonotypes between healthy human individuals. Data came from immunoSEQ multiplex PCR; TCRdb stores just in-frame clones and leaves some out. The sample shows approximately 740,000 clones, roughly 70% of them seen only once. Sample: memory CD4+ T cells sorted from blood. Receptor source: a young woman in good health. The CDR3 runs from the conserved cysteine through the conserved F or W. D genes are given only for firm matches. Not every row has a clone size; where given, it reads once, few, many or a size class.

D gene,CDR3 length,clone size,J gene,V gene,CDR3 DNA,CDR3 protein
-,16,-,TRBJ2-1,TRBV14,TGTGCCAGCAGCCAAGATAGAATAGCTACCTACAATGAGCAGTTCTTC,CASSQDRIATYNEQFF
-,16,once,TRBJ2-5,TRBV11-2,TGTGCCAGCAGCTTAGATCGTAGTAGCGCCAAAGAGACCCAGTACTTC,CASSLDRSSAKETQYF
-,12,-,TRBJ2-1,TRBV6-6,TGTGCCAGCAGTTACTCGGGGAATGAGCAGTTCTTC,CASSYSGNEQFF
-,13,few,TRBJ1-4,TRBV27,TGTGCCAGCAGTTTATGGTCTAATGAAAAACTGTTTTTT,CASSLWSNEKLFF
TRBD2,16,-,TRBJ2-3,TRBV11-1,TGTGCCAGCAGCCCATTAGCGGGGGCGACGTCGGATACGCAGTATTTT,CASSPLAGATSDTQYF
-,12,-,TRBJ2-3,TRBV11-3,TGTGCCAGCAGCTATTACACAGATACGCAGTATTTT,CASSYYTDTQYF
-,15,-,TRBJ2-2,TRBV10-3,TGTGCCATCAGAGATCAGGGGTTCGACACCGGGGAGCTGTTTTTT,CAIRDQGFDTGELFF
-,19,-,TRBJ2-3,TRBV19,TGTGCCAGTAGTGCCTTAACACCGGGACGGAAACTGATCTCAGATACGCAGTATTTT,CASSALTPGRKLISDTQYF
-,11,-,TRBJ1-3,TRBV6-8,TGTGCCAGCACGGGACGAAACACCATATATTTT,CASTGRNTIYF
-,15,-,TRBJ1-1,TRBV10-3,TGTGCCATCAGTGAGTTTACACCCATGAACACTGAAGCTTTCTTT,CAISEFTPMNTEAFF
-,12,-,TRBJ2-1,TRBV5-1,TGCGCCAGCAGCCCGCAGGGTGGTGAGCAGTTCTTC,CASSPQGGEQFF
TRBD2,16,-,TRBJ2-2,TRBV4-2,TGTGCCAGCGGCGCTATAGCGGGGGTCAACACCGGGGAGCTGTTTTTT,CASGAIAGVNTGELFF
-,10,few,TRBJ1-1,TRBV2,TGTGCCATCAGCACAGGTGAAGCTTTCTTT,CAISTGEAFF
-,15,-,TRBJ2-5,TRBV5-8,TGTGCCAGCACCATCACCCCCCAGATCCAAGAGACCCAGTACTTC,CASTITPQIQETQYF
-,13,-,TRBJ2-3,TRBV6-4,TGTGCCAGCAGAGAAGTCGAGGGGACACTTCAGTATTTT,CASREVEGTLQYF
-,15,-,TRBJ1-1,TRBV7-9,TGTGCCAGCAGTCCCGAGGGGGGCAGGAACACTGAAGCTTTCTTT,CASSPEGGRNTEAFF
TRBD1,13,-,TRBJ1-5,TRBV19,TGTGCCACTGCGGGACAGGGGTTCCAGGCCCAGCATTTT,CATAGQGFQAQHF
-,16,-,TRBJ1-4,TRBV10-3,TGTGCCATCAGTGAGACCACAGGAGCAACTAATGAAAAACTGTTTTTT,CAISETTGATNEKLFF
-,13,-,TRBJ2-1,TRBV7-3,TGTGCCAGCAGCGTCAACTGGGGCAATGAGCAGTTCTTC,CASSVNWGNEQFF
-,14,-,TRBJ1-2,TRBV7-9,TGTGCCAGCAGCCCCACCCCGGGGGCAGATGGCTACACCTTC,CASSPTPGADGYTF
-,15,few,TRBJ1-2,TRBV2,TGTGCCAGCAGCCCCTCGACAGCGAACCTCGGCGGCTACACCTTC,CASSPSTANLGGYTF
-,14,-,TRBJ2-7,TRBV28,TGTGCCAGCAGGGATGGCGGGACCTCCTACGAGCAGTACTTC,CASRDGGTSYEQYF
TRBD1,15,-,TRBJ2-7,TRBV6-5,TGTGCCAGCAGTGCCGGACAGGCACGGGCCTACGAGCAGTACTTC,CASSAGQARAYEQYF
TRBD1,18,-,TRBJ2-6,TRBV7-2,TGTGCCAGCAGCACCCGACAGGGTGAAAGTTCTGGGGCCAACGTCCTGACTTTC,CASSTRQGESSGANVLTF
TRBD1,15,-,TRBJ1-2,TRBV18,TGTGCCAGCTCACTGACCGGGACAGGGGTCTATGGCTACACCTTC,CASSLTGTGVYGYTF
-,14,-,TRBJ2-5,TRBV28,TGTGCCAGCAGTTTGGGGAGACTCCAAGAGACCCAGTACTTC,CASSLGRLQETQYF